A selection of T cell receptor beta chains follows, all from one sample in a study of T cells after yellow fever vaccination. Each CDR3 protein gets one entry after TCRdb re-called the 5' RACE reads with MiXCR. The data contain under 500,000 distinct CDR3 sequences, under 20% of them singletons. Sequencing used PBMCs, obtained before the yellow fever booster vaccination. The receptor set was obtained from a man in his late teens or twenties who received the YFV17D yellow fever vaccine. Both conserved end residues are part of each CDR3. The D gene is left open where the match is weak. A row's size may be missing; if present it is once, few, many or a size class.

j_call	clone_size	v_call	d_call	cdr3_nt	cdr3_aa
TRBJ1-6	.	TRBV7-2	.	TGTGCCAGCAGAACACAGGCGGTTGAACCCCTCCACTTT	CASRTQAVEPLHF
TRBJ1-2	.	TRBV18	TRBD1	TGTGCCAGCTCCGTGGACAGGGCAAACTATGGCTACACCTTC	CASSVDRANYGYTF
TRBJ2-5	many	TRBV6-5	TRBD2	TGTGCCAGCAGCCGACTAGCGGGGGAGTCCCAAGAGACCCAGTACTTC	CASSRLAGESQETQYF
TRBJ2-5	.	TRBV18	.	TGTGCCAGCTCACCATCTAACCGGAGCCCGGAGACCCAGTACTTC	CASSPSNRSPETQYF
TRBJ2-3	.	TRBV28	TRBD1	TGTGCCACCTCTCCCCGGGACAGAAGCACAGATACGCAGTATTTT	CATSPRDRSTDTQYF
TRBJ2-1	once	TRBV4-2	.	TGTGCCAGCAGCCAAGAAGGCGGGGTGGGGAATGAGCAGTTCTTC	CASSQEGGVGNEQFF
TRBJ1-3	.	TRBV4-1	TRBD1	TGCGCCAGCAGCCACCAAACAGGGGTAATAACTGCTGGAAACACCATATATTTT	CASSHQTGVITAGNTIYF
TRBJ2-6	.	TRBV7-2	TRBD1	TGTGCCAGCAGCTTTTACAGGGGTTCTGGGGCCAACGTCCTGACTTTC	CASSFYRGSGANVLTF
TRBJ1-1	few	TRBV28	.	TGTGCCAGCAGTTTAATTGACGCAGTTGGCACTGAAGCTTTCTTT	CASSLIDAVGTEAFF
TRBJ1-5	many	TRBV19	TRBD1	TGTGCCAGTACCTGGGACAGGGTCGATAATCAGCCCCAGCATTTT	CASTWDRVDNQPQHF
TRBJ2-7	.	TRBV7-6	.	TGTGCCAGCAGCCCCAGGGTCTACGAGCAGTACTTC	CASSPRVYEQYF
TRBJ2-5	few	TRBV7-9	.	TGTGCCAGCAGCCTACCGCTTTCGGAGACCCAGTACTTC	CASSLPLSETQYF
TRBJ2-5	.	TRBV12-3/TRBV12-4	.	TGTGCCAGCACCCTCAGCCCAGAGACCCAGTACTTC	CASTLSPETQYF
TRBJ2-5	.	TRBV5-1	TRBD1	TGCGCCAGCAGCTTGGCAGGGACAGGGCCGGAGACCAAGTACTTC	CASSLAGTGPETKYF
TRBJ2-3	few	TRBV12-3/TRBV12-4	.	TGTGCCAGCTCCGCCCGGGATCCGAACACAGATACGCAGTATTTT	CASSARDPNTDTQYF
TRBJ1-6	.	TRBV9	.	TGTGCCAGCAGCGTAGAAGGTCCAGCTGGTTCACCCCTCCACTTT	CASSVEGPAGSPLHF
TRBJ2-1	once	TRBV11-2	TRBD2	TGTGCCAGCAGCGACCTAGCGGGGTCCTACAATGAGCAGTTCTTC	CASSDLAGSYNEQFF
TRBJ2-3	few	TRBV10-3	TRBD1	TGTGCCATCAACCCCGAGGACAGGGGTTCGGATACGCAGTATTTT	CAINPEDRGSDTQYF
TRBJ2-1	.	TRBV7-3	TRBD2	TGTGCCAGCAGTCCCGGGACTAGCATCTACAATGAGCAGTTCTTC	CASSPGTSIYNEQFF
TRBJ2-7	.	TRBV7-2	.	TGTGCCAGCAGCTATCGGATGGTAGCGGCCTACGAGCAGTACTTC	CASSYRMVAAYEQYF
TRBJ2-7	few	TRBV5-1	TRBD1	TGCGCCAGCAGCTTGGCCTGGACAGGGAACGGCGAGCAGTACTTC	CASSLAWTGNGEQYF
TRBJ2-1	.	TRBV2	.	TGTGCCAGCAGTGAAACGGGGGCCAACTACAATGAGCAGTTCTTC	CASSETGANYNEQFF
TRBJ2-5	.	TRBV4-2	TRBD2	TGTGCCAGCAGCCCTCGCGGGGGGCGGGAGACCCAGTACTTC	CASSPRGGRETQYF